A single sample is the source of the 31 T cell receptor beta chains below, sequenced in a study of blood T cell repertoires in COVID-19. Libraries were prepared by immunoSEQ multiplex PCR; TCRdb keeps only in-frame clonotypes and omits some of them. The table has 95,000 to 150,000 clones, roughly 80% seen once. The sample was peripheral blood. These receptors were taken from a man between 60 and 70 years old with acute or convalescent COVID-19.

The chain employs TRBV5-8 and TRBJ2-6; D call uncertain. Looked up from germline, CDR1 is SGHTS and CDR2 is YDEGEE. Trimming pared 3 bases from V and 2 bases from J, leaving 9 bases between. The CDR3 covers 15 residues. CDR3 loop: CASSSRGTGANVLTF. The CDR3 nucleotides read TGTGCCAGCAGCTCCCGAGGAACTGGGGCCAACGTCCTGACTTTC.

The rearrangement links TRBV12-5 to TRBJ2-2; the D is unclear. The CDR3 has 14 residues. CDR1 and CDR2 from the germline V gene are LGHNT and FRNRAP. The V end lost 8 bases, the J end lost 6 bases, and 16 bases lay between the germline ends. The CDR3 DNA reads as TGTGCTAGTTCCGAGAACTCAATCTCCGGGGAGCTGTTTTTT. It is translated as CASSENSISGELFF.

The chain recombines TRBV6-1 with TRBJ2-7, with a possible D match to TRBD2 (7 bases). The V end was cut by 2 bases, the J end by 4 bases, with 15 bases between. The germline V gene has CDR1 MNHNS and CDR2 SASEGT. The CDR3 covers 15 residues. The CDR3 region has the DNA TGTGCCAGCAGTGAATTGGGGGGGGCTAGTTACGAGCAGTACTTC. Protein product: CASSELGGASYEQYF.

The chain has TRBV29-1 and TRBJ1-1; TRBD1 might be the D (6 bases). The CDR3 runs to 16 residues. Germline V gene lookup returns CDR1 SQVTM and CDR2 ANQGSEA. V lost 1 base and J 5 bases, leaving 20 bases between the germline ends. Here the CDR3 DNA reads TGCAGCGTTGAAGGGTTTCGGGGGGCAGGGGAAACTGAAGCTTTCTTT. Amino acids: CSVEGFRGAGETEAFF.

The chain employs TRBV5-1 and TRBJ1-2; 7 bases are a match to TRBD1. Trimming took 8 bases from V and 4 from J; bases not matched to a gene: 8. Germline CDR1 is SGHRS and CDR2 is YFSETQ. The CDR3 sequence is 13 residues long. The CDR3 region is CASKTTGTYGYTF. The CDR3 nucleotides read TGCGCCAGTAAGACGACAGGGACCTATGGCTACACCTTC.

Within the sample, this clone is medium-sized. CDR3 sequence reads: CASSYDIGQGSESQHF. The CDR3, as DNA: TGTGCCAGCAGTTACGACATTGGACAGGGGTCTGAATCCCAGCATTTT. The V call is TRBV6-6, the J call TRBJ1-5, with 9 bases fitting TRBD1. The CDR3 contains 16 residues. J lost 11 bases, V lost 2 bases, and 13 bases had no gene match. Germline CDR1 is MNHNY and CDR2 is SVGAGI (reference sequence).

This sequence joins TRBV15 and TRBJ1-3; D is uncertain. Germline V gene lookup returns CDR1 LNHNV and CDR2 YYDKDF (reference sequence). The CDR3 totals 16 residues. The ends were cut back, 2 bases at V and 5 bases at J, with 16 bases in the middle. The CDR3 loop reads CATSRPLSGLRNTIYF. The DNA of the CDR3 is TGTGCCACCAGCAGACCATTATCGGGGTTGAGAAACACCATATATTTT.

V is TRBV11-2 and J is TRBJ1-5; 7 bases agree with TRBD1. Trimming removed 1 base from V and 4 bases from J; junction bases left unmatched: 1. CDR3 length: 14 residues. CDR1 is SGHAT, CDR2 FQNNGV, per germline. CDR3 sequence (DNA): TGTGCCAGCAGCTTAGGACAGGGTAATCAGCCCCAGCATTTT. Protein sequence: CASSLGQGNQPQHF.

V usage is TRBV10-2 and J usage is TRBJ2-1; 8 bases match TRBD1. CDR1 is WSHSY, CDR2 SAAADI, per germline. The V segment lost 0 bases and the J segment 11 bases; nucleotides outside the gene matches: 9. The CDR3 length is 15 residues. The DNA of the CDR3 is TGCGCCAGCAGTGAGTCCGGGGTAGGACAGGGAAAGCAGTTCTTC. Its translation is CASSESGVGQGKQFF.

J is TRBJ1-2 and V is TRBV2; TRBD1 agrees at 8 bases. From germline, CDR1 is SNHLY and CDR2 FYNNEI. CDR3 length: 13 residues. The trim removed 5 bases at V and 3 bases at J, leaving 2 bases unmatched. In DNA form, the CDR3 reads TGTGCCAGCAGTTCAGGGGGCGACTATGGCTACACCTTC. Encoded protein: CASSSGGDYGYTF.

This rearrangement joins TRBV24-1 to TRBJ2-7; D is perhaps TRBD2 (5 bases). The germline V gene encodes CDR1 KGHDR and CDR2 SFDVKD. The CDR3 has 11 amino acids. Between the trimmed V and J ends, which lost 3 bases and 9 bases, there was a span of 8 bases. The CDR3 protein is CATSDIAGQYF. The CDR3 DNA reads TGTGCCACCAGTGATATTGCGGGGCAGTACTTC.

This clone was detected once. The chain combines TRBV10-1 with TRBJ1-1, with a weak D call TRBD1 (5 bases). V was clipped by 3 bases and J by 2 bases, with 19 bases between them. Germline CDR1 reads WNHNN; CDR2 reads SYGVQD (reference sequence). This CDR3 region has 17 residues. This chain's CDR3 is CASSDLWGERGNTEAFF. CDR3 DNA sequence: TGCGCCAGCAGTGACCTCTGGGGGGAGAGGGGAAACACTGAAGCTTTCTTT.

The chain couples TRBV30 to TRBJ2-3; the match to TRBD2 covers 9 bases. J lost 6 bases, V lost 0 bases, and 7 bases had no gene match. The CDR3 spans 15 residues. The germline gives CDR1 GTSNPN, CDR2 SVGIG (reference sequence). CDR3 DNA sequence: TGTGCCTGGAGTGTACCGCAGCGGGGGGCGGATACGCAGTATTTT. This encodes CAWSVPQRGADTQYF.

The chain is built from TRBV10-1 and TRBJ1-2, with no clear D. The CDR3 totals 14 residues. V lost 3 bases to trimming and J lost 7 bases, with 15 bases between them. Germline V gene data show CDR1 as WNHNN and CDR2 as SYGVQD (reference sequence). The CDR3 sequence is CASSEHRELSGYTF. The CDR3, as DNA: TGCGCCAGCAGTGAACACCGGGAATTATCTGGCTACACCTTC.

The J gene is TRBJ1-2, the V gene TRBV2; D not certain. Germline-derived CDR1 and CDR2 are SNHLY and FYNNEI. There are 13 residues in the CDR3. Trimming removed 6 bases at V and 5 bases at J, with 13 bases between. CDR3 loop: CASSVGEGYGYTF. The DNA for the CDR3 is TGTGCCAGCAGCGTCGGGGAAGGTTATGGCTACACCTTC.

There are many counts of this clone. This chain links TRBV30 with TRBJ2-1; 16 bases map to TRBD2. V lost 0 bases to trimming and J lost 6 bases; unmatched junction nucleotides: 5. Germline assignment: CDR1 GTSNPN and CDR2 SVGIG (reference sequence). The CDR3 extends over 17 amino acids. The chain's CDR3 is CAWSVGLAGGVGNEQFF. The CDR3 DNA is TGTGCCTGGAGTGTGGGACTAGCGGGAGGGGTGGGCAATGAGCAGTTCTTC.

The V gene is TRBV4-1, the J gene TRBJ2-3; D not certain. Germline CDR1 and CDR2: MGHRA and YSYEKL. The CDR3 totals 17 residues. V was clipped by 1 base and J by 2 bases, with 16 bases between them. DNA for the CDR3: TGCGCCAGCAGCCAAGTCCTCTTTTTGGAGCCCACAGATACGCAGTATTTT. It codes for CASSQVLFLEPTDTQYF.

The CDR3 DNA follows: TGTGCCAGCACCGCATTCGACAGATTCAAGGATACGCAGTATTTT. As protein: CASTAFDRFKDTQYF. V and J are TRBV2 and TRBJ2-3; possible D gene TRBD1, 5 bases. This CDR3 has 15 residues. Germline loops: CDR1 SNHLY, CDR2 FYNNEI. V gave up 7 bases and J gave up 6 bases, with 20 bases separating them.

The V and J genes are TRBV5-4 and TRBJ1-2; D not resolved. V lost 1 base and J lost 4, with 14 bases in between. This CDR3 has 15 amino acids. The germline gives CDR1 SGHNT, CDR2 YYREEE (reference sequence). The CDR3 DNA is TGTGCCAGCAGCTTGTCCAGTGCGGCGGTCTATGGCTACACCTTC. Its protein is CASSLSSAAVYGYTF.

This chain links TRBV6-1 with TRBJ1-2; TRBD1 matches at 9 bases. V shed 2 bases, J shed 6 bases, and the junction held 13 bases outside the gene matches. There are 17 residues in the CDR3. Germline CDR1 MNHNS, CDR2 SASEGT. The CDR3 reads CASSEIGGTGWDHGYTF. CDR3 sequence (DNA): TGTGCCAGCAGTGAAATCGGAGGGACAGGGTGGGACCATGGCTACACCTTC.

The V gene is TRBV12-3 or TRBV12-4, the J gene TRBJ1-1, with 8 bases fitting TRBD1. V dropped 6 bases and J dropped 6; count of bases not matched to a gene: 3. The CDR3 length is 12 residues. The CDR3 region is CASSRQGPEAFF. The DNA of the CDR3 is TGTGCCAGCAGCCGACAGGGGCCTGAAGCTTTCTTT.

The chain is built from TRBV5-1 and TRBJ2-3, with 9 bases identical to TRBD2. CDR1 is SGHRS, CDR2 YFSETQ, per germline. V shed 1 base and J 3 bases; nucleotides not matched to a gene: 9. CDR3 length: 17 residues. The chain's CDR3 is CASSLSVSGGHTDTQYF. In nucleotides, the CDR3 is TGCGCCAGCAGCTTGTCTGTTAGCGGGGGTCATACAGATACGCAGTATTTT.

This CDR3 is CASSIDQGHGELFF. The CDR3 DNA reads TGTGCCAGTAGTATAGACCAGGGTCACGGGGAGCTGTTTTTT. The rearrangement uses TRBV19 and TRBJ2-2, with TRBD1 as a possible D gene (5 bases). The CDR3 loop spans 14 amino acids. Per germline, CDR1 LNHDA and CDR2 SQIVND (reference sequence). Trimming cost V 0 bases and J 7 bases, with 9 bases left between them.

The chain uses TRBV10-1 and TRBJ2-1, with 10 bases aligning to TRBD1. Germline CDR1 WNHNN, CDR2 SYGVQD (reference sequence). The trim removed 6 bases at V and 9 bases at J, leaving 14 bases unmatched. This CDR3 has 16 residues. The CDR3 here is CASSQPGQGRFIEQFF. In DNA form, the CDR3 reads TGCGCCAGCAGCCAACCGGGACAGGGGAGGTTCATTGAGCAGTTCTTC.

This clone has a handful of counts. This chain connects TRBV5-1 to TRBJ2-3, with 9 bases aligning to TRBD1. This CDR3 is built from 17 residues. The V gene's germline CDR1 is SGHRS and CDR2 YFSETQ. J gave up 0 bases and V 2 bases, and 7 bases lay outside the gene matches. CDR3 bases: TGCGCCAGCAGCTTACTAACAGGGGGCCGGAGCACAGATACGCAGTATTTT. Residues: CASSLLTGGRSTDTQYF.

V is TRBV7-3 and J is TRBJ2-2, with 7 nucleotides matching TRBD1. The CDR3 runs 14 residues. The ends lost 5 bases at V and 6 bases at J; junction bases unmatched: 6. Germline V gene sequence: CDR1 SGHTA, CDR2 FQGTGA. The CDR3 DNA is TGTGCCAGCAGCATAAGCGACAGGGCCGGGGAGCTGTTTTTT. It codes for CASSISDRAGELFF.

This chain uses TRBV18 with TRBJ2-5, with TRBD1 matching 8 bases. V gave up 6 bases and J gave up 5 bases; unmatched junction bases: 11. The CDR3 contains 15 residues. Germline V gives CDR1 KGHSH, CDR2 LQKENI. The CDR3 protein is CASSKRQGTVETQYF. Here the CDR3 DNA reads TGTGCCAGCTCTAAAAGACAGGGGACGGTCGAGACCCAGTACTTC. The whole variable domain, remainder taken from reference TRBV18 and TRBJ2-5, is NAGVMQNPRHLVRRRGQEARLRCSPMKGHSHVYWYRQLPEEGLKFMVYLQKENIIDESGMPKERFSAEFPKEGPSILRIQQVVRGDSAAYFCASSKRQGTVETQYFGPGTRLLVL.

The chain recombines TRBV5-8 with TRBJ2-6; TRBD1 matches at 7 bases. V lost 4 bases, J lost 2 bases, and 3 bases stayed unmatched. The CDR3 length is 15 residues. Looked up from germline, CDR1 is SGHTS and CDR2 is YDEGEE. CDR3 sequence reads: CASSHRGTGANVLTF. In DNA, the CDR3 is TGTGCCAGCAGCCACAGGGGCACTGGGGCCAACGTCCTGACTTTC.

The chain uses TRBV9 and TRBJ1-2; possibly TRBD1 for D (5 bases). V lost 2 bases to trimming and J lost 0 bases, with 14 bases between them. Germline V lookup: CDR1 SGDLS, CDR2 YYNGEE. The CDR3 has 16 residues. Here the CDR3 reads CASSVWGGSANYGYTF. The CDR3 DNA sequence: TGTGCCAGCAGCGTTTGGGGGGGTTCAGCTAACTATGGCTACACCTTC.

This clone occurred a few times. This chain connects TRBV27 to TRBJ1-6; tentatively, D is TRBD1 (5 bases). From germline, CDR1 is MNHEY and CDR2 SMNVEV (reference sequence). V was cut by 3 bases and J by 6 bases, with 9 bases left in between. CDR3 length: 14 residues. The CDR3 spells CASSFAQGNSPLHF. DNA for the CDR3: TGTGCCAGCAGTTTTGCGCAGGGTAATTCACCCCTCCACTTT.

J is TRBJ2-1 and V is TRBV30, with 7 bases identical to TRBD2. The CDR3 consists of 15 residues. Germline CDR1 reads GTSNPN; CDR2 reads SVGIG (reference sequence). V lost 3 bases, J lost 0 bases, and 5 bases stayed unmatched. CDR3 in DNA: TGTGCCTGGAGAGCGGGGCAGAGCTCCTACAATGAGCAGTTCTTC. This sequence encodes CAWRAGQSSYNEQFF.